This entry features one T cell receptor (beta chain) sequence. Its antigen remains unknown. This sample is drawn from a study of post-analysis software for immune sequencing data. At the level of the study: As for disease course, relapsing-remitting, secondary progressive and progressive-relapsing multiple sclerosis were all included. Study results and limitations: Relative to controls, patients had 5 or 6 TRBV segments at higher frequency, with TRBV5-6, TRBV5-1 and TRBV20-1 among these. When the samples were clustered directly with F measure, those that had been prepared in the same batch showed strong co-clustering. The normalized Chao1 diversity of multiple sclerosis patients was significantly lower than that of controls.

TCR beta cDNA libraries had unique molecular identifiers. Out of 1 to 10 million T cells, 480,000 or so cDNA molecules were generated. TCRdb itself ran the PCR reads through MiXCR, one entry per CDR3 protein. This repertoire shows 250,000 to 300,000 distinct CDR3 sequences, 36% found once; its top ten account for around 4.8%. Trimming cost V 0 bases and J 5 bases, with 19 bases left between them. CDR3 length equals 18 residues. From germline, CDR1 is LGHNA and CDR2 YSLEER. What was sequenced was blood. The source of this sequence is a girl aged 10-17 years with multiple sclerosis. The gene calls are TRBV4-3 and TRBJ2-2, with D possibly TRBD1 on 5 matching bases. This CDR3 is CASSQDAEAGMGTGELFF. The DNA of the CDR3 is TGCGCCAGCAGCCAAGACGCCGAGGCAGGGATGGGAACCGGGGAGCTGTTTTTT.